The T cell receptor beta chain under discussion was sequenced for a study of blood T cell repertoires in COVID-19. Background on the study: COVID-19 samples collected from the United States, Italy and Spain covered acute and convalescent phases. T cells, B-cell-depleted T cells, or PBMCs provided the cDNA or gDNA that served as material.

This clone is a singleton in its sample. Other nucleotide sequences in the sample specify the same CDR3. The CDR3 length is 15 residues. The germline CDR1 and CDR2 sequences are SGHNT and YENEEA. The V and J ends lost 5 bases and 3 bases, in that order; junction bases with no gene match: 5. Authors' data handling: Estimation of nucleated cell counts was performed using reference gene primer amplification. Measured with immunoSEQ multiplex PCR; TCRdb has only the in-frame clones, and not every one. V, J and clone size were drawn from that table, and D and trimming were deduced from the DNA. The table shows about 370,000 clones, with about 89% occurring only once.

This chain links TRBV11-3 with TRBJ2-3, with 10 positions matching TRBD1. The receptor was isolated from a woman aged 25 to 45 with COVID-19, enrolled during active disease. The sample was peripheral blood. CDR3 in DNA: TGTGCCAGCAGCCCACGACAGGGGGCAACAGATACGCAGTATTTT. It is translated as CASSPRQGATDTQYF.